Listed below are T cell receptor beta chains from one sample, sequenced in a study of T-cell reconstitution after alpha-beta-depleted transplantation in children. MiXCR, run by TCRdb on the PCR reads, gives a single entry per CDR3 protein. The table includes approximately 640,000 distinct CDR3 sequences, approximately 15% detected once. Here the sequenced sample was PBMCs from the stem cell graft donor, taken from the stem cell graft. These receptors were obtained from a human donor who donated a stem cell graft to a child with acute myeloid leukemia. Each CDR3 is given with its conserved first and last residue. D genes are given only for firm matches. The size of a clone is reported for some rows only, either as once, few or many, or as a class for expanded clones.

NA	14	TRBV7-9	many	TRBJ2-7	TGTGCCAGCAGCCTGGACAGCCTTTCCTACGAGCAGTACTTC	CASSLDSLSYEQYF
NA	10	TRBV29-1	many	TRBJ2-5	TGCAGCGTTGAAGGGGAGACCCAGTACTTC	CSVEGETQYF
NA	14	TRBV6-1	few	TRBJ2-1	TGTGCCAGCAGTGAAATAGGGTCCTACAATGAGCAGTTCTTC	CASSEIGSYNEQFF
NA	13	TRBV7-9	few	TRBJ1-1	TGTGCCAGCAGCCAGACTTTTAACACTGAAGCTTTCTTT	CASSQTFNTEAFF
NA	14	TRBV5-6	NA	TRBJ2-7	TGTGCCAGCAGCTTGGTTCCGGGCCACCACGAGCAGTACTTC	CASSLVPGHHEQYF
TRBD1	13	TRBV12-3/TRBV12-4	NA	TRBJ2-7	TGTGCCAGCAGTTCGGGACAGGGTACGACGCAGTACTTC	CASSSGQGTTQYF
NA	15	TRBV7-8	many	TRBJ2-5	TGTGCCAGCATCTTCTGGGGCTCGGGTGGGGAGACCCAGTACTTC	CASIFWGSGGETQYF
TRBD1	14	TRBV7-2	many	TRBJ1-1	TGTGCCAGCAGCCCTATGACAGGGTACACTGAAGCTTTCTTT	CASSPMTGYTEAFF
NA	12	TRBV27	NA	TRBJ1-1	TGTGCCAGCAGTTCAGGGTATCTGGAGGCTTTCTTT	CASSSGYLEAFF
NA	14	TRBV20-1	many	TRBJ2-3	TGCAGTGCCATAGAGGGGCGCGGCACAGATACGCAGTATTTT	CSAIEGRGTDTQYF
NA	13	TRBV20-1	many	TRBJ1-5	TGCAGTGCTAGTAAGGTCGGGGGCCAGCCCCAGCATTTT	CSASKVGGQPQHF
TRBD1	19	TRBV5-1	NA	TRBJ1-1	TGCGCCAGCAGCTTGGCCTCACCGGGACAGGGGCTTTGGGACACTGAAGCTTTCTTT	CASSLASPGQGLWDTEAFF
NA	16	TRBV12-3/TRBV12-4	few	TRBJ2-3	TGTGCCAGCAGTCCAATCTCGGGGGCCAGCACAGATACGCAGTATTTT	CASSPISGASTDTQYF
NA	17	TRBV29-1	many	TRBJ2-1	TGCAGCGTGCCGGACCACAGGGGGGGTACCTCCTACAATGAGCAGTTCTTC	CSVPDHRGGTSYNEQFF
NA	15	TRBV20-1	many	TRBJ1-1	TGCAGTGCTAGAGACCCGTCGGGGGTCCACACTGAAGCTTTCTTT	CSARDPSGVHTEAFF
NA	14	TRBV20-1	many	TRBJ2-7	TGCAGTGCTAGAGATCGAAGGGGTAGCTACGAGCAGTACTTC	CSARDRRGSYEQYF
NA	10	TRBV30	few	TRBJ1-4	TGTGCCTGGAGCGGTGAAAAACTGTTTTTT	CAWSGEKLFF
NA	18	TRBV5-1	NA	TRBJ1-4	TGCGCCAGCAGCCCGCCCGTCAATACCGGGGGAACTAATGAAAAACTGTTTTTT	CASSPPVNTGGTNEKLFF
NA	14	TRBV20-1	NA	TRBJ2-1	TGCAGTGCTCAGGACCTAGGGGGGCTTAGAGAGCAGTTCTTC	CSAQDLGGLREQFF
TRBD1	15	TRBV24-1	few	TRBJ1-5	TGTGCCACCAGTGATCGGACAGGGGGATGGGGGCCCCAGCATTTT	CATSDRTGGWGPQHF
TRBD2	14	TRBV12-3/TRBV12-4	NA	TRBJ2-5	TGTGCCAGCAGTAGCGGGGGCCCCCAAGAGACCCAGTACTTC	CASSSGGPQETQYF
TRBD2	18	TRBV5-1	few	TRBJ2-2	TGCGCCAGCAGCCCCCTAGGTAGCGGGGCCGCGAACACCGGGGAGCTGTTTTTT	CASSPLGSGAANTGELFF
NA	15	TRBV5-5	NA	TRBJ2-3	TGTGCCAGCAGCCCGGACTTGCTGCCAACAGATACGCAGTATTTT	CASSPDLLPTDTQYF
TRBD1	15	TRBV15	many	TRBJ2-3	TGTGCCACCAGCAGAGGGGACAGCCACACAGATACGCAGTATTTT	CATSRGDSHTDTQYF
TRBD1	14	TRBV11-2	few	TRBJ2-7	TGTGCCAGCAGCGGCCCGGGACAGGGCTACGAGCAGTACTTC	CASSGPGQGYEQYF
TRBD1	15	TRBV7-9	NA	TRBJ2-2	TGTGCCAGCAGCCTGACAGGGTCCGCCACCGGGGAGCTGTTTTTT	CASSLTGSATGELFF
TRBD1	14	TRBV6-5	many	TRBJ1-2	TGTGCCAGCAGTTACGTTGGGGACAGCTACGGCTACACCTTC	CASSYVGDSYGYTF
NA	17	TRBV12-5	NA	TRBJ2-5	TGTGCTAGTGGTTTGTTCCCACCGTGGTCGAGGGGAGAGACCCAGTACTTC	CASGLFPPWSRGETQYF
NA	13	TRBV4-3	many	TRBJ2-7	TGCGCCAGCAGCCCCGGGACTTTCTACGAGCAGTACTTC	CASSPGTFYEQYF
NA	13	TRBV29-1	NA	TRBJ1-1	TGCAGCGTTGGTTACGGGGTGAACACTGAAGCTTTCTTT	CSVGYGVNTEAFF
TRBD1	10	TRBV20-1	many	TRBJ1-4	TGCAGTGCCCTCGGACAGGGGCTGTTTTTT	CSALGQGLFF
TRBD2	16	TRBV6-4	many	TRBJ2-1	TGTGCCAGCAGTCCCTTCTCTGCGGGGGGCCTCATGGGGCAGTTCTTC	CASSPFSAGGLMGQFF